These T cell receptor beta chains were read from a single sample in a study of blood T cells in healthy people across ages. TCRdb analysed the 5' RACE reads with MiXCR anew, one entry per CDR3 protein. In the table there are fewer than 900,000 distinct CDR3 sequences, more than 40% of which are singletons. Sequencing input: blood. The receptors were gathered from a woman aged 60 to 75 in good health. Both conserved end residues are part of each CDR3. D genes are given only for firm matches. Clone sizes are given selectively: once, few, many, or a class where the clone is expanded.

v_gene	abundance	j_gene	d_gene	CDR3nt	CDR3aa
TRBV5-6	.	TRBJ2-5	TRBD2	TGTGCCAGCAGCTTCGGGGGGGGAGGCAGTGTCCCCCAAGAGACCCAGTACTTC	CASSFGGGGSVPQETQYF
TRBV20-1	.	TRBJ1-1	TRBD1	TGCAGTGCTAGAGAAGGACAGGGGAACACTGAAGCTTTCTTT	CSAREGQGNTEAFF
TRBV7-3	.	TRBJ2-1	TRBD2	TGTGCCAGCAGCTTAAATAGCGGGGGGAGTAATGAGCGGTTCTTC	CASSLNSGGSNERFF
TRBV3-1	.	TRBJ2-1	.	TGTGCCAGCAGCCAAGCGGTGGGCGAGCAGTTCTTC	CASSQAVGEQFF
TRBV5-4	.	TRBJ1-4	TRBD1	TGTGCCAGCAGCTCAAAGACAGGGGATGAAAAACTGTTTTTT	CASSSKTGDEKLFF
TRBV5-1	.	TRBJ2-1	.	TGCGCCAGCAAAGCTTGGAGGCGGGGCGATGAGCAGTTCTTC	CASKAWRRGDEQFF
TRBV5-1	.	TRBJ2-3	.	TGCGCCAGCAGCTTGTCACCGATTAGCACAGATACGCAGTATTTT	CASSLSPISTDTQYF
TRBV5-6	.	TRBJ2-4	.	TGTGCCAGCAGCCCCGGACGGGGTACCTCCAAAAACATTCAGTACTTC	CASSPGRGTSKNIQYF
TRBV4-3	.	TRBJ2-6	TRBD1	TGCGCCATCAGCCAAGATACTCGGGACAGGGTGGGAGGTGGGGCCAACGTCCTGACTTTC	CAISQDTRDRVGGGANVLTF
TRBV18	.	TRBJ2-6	.	TGTGCCAGCTCACCACCGATGAGCTCTGGGGCCAACGTCCTGACTTTC	CASSPPMSSGANVLTF
TRBV15	.	TRBJ1-5	.	TGTGCCACCAGCATTGCGGCCTTTAATCAGCCCCAGCATTTT	CATSIAAFNQPQHF
TRBV6-6	.	TRBJ2-5	TRBD1	TGTGCCAGCAGTATCGGGACAGGCGCAAAAGAGACCCAGTACTTC	CASSIGTGAKETQYF
TRBV27	.	TRBJ2-5	TRBD2	TGTGCCAGCAGCGCCGGACTAGCTGACAATGAGCAGTACTTC	CASSAGLADNEQYF
TRBV6-2/TRBV6-3	.	TRBJ2-3	TRBD2	TGTGCCAGCAGTTACCCGGTAGCGGGAGGCGCCCCCACAGATACGCAGTATTTT	CASSYPVAGGAPTDTQYF
TRBV6-5	few	TRBJ2-7	TRBD2	TGTGCCAGCAGTTACTCTCCTAGCGGGAGGGCCTCCTACGAGCAGTACTTC	CASSYSPSGRASYEQYF
TRBV12-3/TRBV12-4	.	TRBJ2-5	.	TGTGCCAGCAGCCCGGACAGTGCCAGGGGGGAGCAGTACTTC	CASSPDSARGEQYF
TRBV19	.	TRBJ1-1	.	TGTGCCAGTAGTATTAACGGGTTGGCGAACACTGAAGCTTTCTTT	CASSINGLANTEAFF
TRBV27	.	TRBJ2-5	.	TGTGCCAGCAAGCCGTCTGGCGGTGTAACTTCCGAGACCCAGTACTTC	CASKPSGGVTSETQYF
TRBV18	.	TRBJ1-6	TRBD1	TGTGCCAGCTCAACGGACAGGGCCTCCTATAATTCACCCCTCCACTTT	CASSTDRASYNSPLHF
TRBV20-1	once	TRBJ2-7	.	TGCAGTGCCCTTGAGGGGATAGGGTCCTACGAGCAGTACTTC	CSALEGIGSYEQYF
TRBV20-1	.	TRBJ2-7	TRBD1	TGCAGTGCTAGAGCCCAGACAGGGGGAATCTCCTACGAGCAGTACTTC	CSARAQTGGISYEQYF
TRBV18	.	TRBJ2-1	.	TGTGCCAGCTCACCAGTCGAGGGAATGGCCCGCAATGAGCAGTTCTTC	CASSPVEGMARNEQFF
TRBV29-1	.	TRBJ1-2	.	TGCAGCGTTGCGGGTGCCAACTATGGCTACACCTTC	CSVAGANYGYTF
TRBV28	.	TRBJ2-5	.	TGTGCCAGCAGACAGGACACCAGGGAGCAGTACTTC	CASRQDTREQYF
TRBV7-2	.	TRBJ1-1	.	TGTGCCAGCAGCACCCCAGGGACCACTGAAGCTTTCTTT	CASSTPGTTEAFF
TRBV7-2	.	TRBJ1-5	.	TGTGCCAGCAGCACGGGGAGCAATCAGCCCCAGCATTTT	CASSTGSNQPQHF
TRBV7-6	.	TRBJ1-2	.	TGTGCCAGCAGCTTAGATACCACAGGCTATGGCTACACCTTC	CASSLDTTGYGYTF
TRBV20-1	.	TRBJ1-1	.	TGCAGTGCTAGAGTCACAGGGTCGAACACTGAAGCTTTCTTT	CSARVTGSNTEAFF
TRBV6-6	few	TRBJ2-7	.	TGTGCCAGTCGGGGATCTCCCGGCGAGCAGTACTTC	CASRGSPGEQYF
TRBV29-1	many	TRBJ2-5	.	TGCAGCGTTGTTGGCAGGCAAGAGACCCAGTACTTC	CSVVGRQETQYF
TRBV7-3	.	TRBJ1-1	.	TGTGCCAGCAGCGCCCCTGGGGGGGCTGAAGCTTTCTTT	CASSAPGGAEAFF
TRBV28	.	TRBJ1-1	TRBD1	TGTGCCAGCAGTACCCTCGGACAGGGGAACACTGAAGCTTTCTTT	CASSTLGQGNTEAFF
TRBV14	.	TRBJ1-4	.	TGTGCCAGCAGCCAAGATCGTTCGGGGTGGACTAATGAAAAACTGTTTTTT	CASSQDRSGWTNEKLFF
TRBV5-1	.	TRBJ2-3	.	TGCGCCAGCAGCTTGGAAGTGGGGGACAAAGATACGCAGTATTTT	CASSLEVGDKDTQYF
TRBV3-1	few	TRBJ1-5	.	TGTGCCAGCAGCCAAGGCCCGGGGGATCAGCCCCAGCATTTT	CASSQGPGDQPQHF
TRBV4-1	.	TRBJ2-3	TRBD2	TGCGCCAGCAGCCAGACTAGCGGCCTAAGAGATACGCAGTATTTT	CASSQTSGLRDTQYF
TRBV29-1	.	TRBJ1-1	TRBD1	TGCAGCGCCCGACAGGGGGAAGCTTTCTTT	CSARQGEAFF
TRBV3-1	.	TRBJ2-3	.	TGTGCCAGCAGCCAAGCGCAGTCTAACGCAGATACGCAGTATTTT	CASSQAQSNADTQYF
TRBV28	.	TRBJ2-5	.	TGTGCCAACAGTTTAGCGGAGGAGACCCAGTACTTC	CANSLAEETQYF
TRBV29-1	many	TRBJ2-5	.	TGCAGCGTCGGACGGACGAACCGGGAGACCCAGTACTTC	CSVGRTNRETQYF
TRBV4-2	many	TRBJ2-1	TRBD2	TGTGCCAGCAGCCATGCACTAGCGGGGGTTGAGCAGTTCTTC	CASSHALAGVEQFF
TRBV11-2	once	TRBJ1-2	TRBD1	TGTGCCAGCAGCGCCAGGGGGAGGCCCTATGGCTACACCTTC	CASSARGRPYGYTF
TRBV4-3	.	TRBJ1-5	.	TGCGCCAGCAGCCAAGATATCCCGGGAGGAAATCAGCCCCAGCATTTT	CASSQDIPGGNQPQHF
TRBV7-3	once	TRBJ2-1	.	TGTGCCAGCAGCCTGTTTAGACGGGCACTCAATGAGCAGTTCTTC	CASSLFRRALNEQFF
TRBV20-1	.	TRBJ2-3	TRBD1	TGCAGTGCCCCGGGACAGCGCACAGATACGCAGTATTTT	CSAPGQRTDTQYF
TRBV9	.	TRBJ2-5	.	TGTGCCAGCAGCGTAGTTCCGGGGGAAAGGACCCAGTACTTC	CASSVVPGERTQYF
TRBV20-1	.	TRBJ2-1	.	TGCAGTGCTCCAGACACAAGGCGAGCAAATGAGCAGTTCTTC	CSAPDTRRANEQFF
TRBV3-1	once	TRBJ2-7	.	TGTGCCAGCAGCGCGGGAATTCCGCGCTCCTACGAGCAGTACTTC	CASSAGIPRSYEQYF
TRBV7-6	.	TRBJ1-1	.	TGTGCCAGCAGCCCCGACGGTGAAGCTTTCTTT	CASSPDGEAFF
TRBV5-1	few	TRBJ2-6	.	TGCGCCAGCAGCTTGGAACGCTCTGGGGCCAACGTCCTGACTTTC	CASSLERSGANVLTF